Given below is one T cell receptor beta chain in context. Antigen: not known. Trimming stripped 0 bases from V and 3 bases from J, with 9 bases between. Germline CDR1 reads MNHEY; CDR2 reads SVGAGI. The CDR3 is 15 amino acids. The sample is drawn from a study of siplizumab effects on memory and regulatory T cells. Findings of the study overall: Apparently key alloresponse contributors, naive T cells also seemed more diverse than memory cells. Sequences below about 10^-5 frequency were poorly captured, limiting mapping of alloreactive clones. Siplizumab significantly reduced alloreactive sequences traceable to unstimulated CD4+ memory cells.

The assay was immunoSEQ multiplex PCR, and TCRdb's table has in-frame clones only and misses some. The sample has around 78,000 clones; about 90% are singletons. This receptor was taken from a human donor in good health. The sample was CD8+ T cells sorted from blood. This chain connects TRBV6-5 to TRBJ2-1; D gene unclear. CDR3 protein: CASSYSGYGYNEQFF. CDR3 bases: TGTGCCAGCAGTTACTCGGGTTATGGCTACAATGAGCAGTTCTTC.